Presented here are 10 T cell receptor beta chains from one specimen sequenced in a study of T cell responses to AZD1222 COVID-19 vaccine. Method: immunoSEQ multiplex PCR; TCRdb's copy keeps in-frame clones and lacks some. Of about 21,000 clones in the sample, 80% to 85% were seen once. The source material was peripheral blood, sampled 28 days after the second AZD1222 dose. These receptors all stem from an adult who received the AZD1222 COVID-19 vaccine.

The chain couples TRBV29-1 to TRBJ1-4; D is perhaps TRBD1 (5 bases). The CDR3 runs to 13 residues. Trimming removed 1 base from V and 7 bases from J, with 10 bases in between. Per the germline V gene, CDR1 is SQVTM and CDR2 is ANQGSEA. The CDR3 DNA is TGCAGCGTTGAAGGAGGGGTTGGTGAAAAACTGTTTTTT. Encoded protein: CSVEGGVGEKLFF.

The chain joins TRBV4-3 to TRBJ2-7; 12 positions agree with TRBD2. Per germline, CDR1 LGHNA and CDR2 YSLEER. This CDR3 contains 15 residues. V dropped 1 base and J dropped 4; count of bases not matched to a gene: 2. In DNA form, the CDR3 reads TGCGCCAGCAGCCAAGGACTAGCGGGAGCGTACGAGCAGTACTTC. Protein product: CASSQGLAGAYEQYF.

The V and J genes are TRBV4-2 and TRBJ2-3; no clear D gene. CDR3 length: 15 amino acids. Germline V gene sequence: CDR1 LGHNA, CDR2 YNFKEQ. V dropped 0 bases and J dropped 4 bases, with 11 bases sitting between them. The CDR3 loop is CASSQERSNADTQYF. The CDR3 coding sequence is TGTGCCAGCAGCCAAGAACGGTCAAATGCAGATACGCAGTATTTT.

The sample holds a few counts of this clone. V gene TRBV11-3 combines with J gene TRBJ2-2, with a tentative D call TRBD1 (5 bases). Per germline, CDR1 SGHNT and CDR2 YENEEA. The CDR3 has 16 amino acids. V was shortened by 5 bases and J by 3 bases, with 16 bases between the two germline ends. Written as DNA, the CDR3 is TGTGCCAGCAGCGGGGCTCTTGGGCGGCACACCGGGGAGCTGTTTTTT. Translated, it gives CASSGALGRHTGELFF.

The chain recombines TRBV6-5 with TRBJ1-2; D is perhaps TRBD1 (6 bases). Trimming took off 6 bases at V and 4 bases at J, with 18 bases between the two ends. The CDR3 is 15 residues long. Looked up from germline, CDR1 is MNHEY and CDR2 is SVGAGI. The CDR3 sequence: CASRLDPGASYGYTF. The CDR3 region has the DNA TGTGCCAGCAGGTTGGACCCGGGGGCCTCCTATGGCTACACCTTC.

This chain connects TRBV28 to TRBJ2-2, with a possible D match to TRBD2 (5 bases). Germline V lookup: CDR1 MDHEN, CDR2 SYDVKM. Trimming took off 7 bases at V and 4 bases at J, with 16 bases between the two ends. The CDR3 is 15 residues long. The CDR3 loop reads CASTTPRGGTGELFF. The CDR3 region has the DNA TGTGCCAGCACCACACCCCGAGGAGGCACCGGGGAGCTGTTTTTT. Filled out from reference TRBV28 and TRBJ2-2, the complete variable domain reads DVKVTQSSRYLVKRTGEKVFLECVQDMDHENMFWYRQDPGLGLRLIYFSYDVKMKEKGDIPEGYSVSREKKERFSLILESASTNQTSMYLCASTTPRGGTGELFFGEGSRLTVL.

This clone was seen only a few times. This sequence joins TRBV24-1 and TRBJ2-1; D is perhaps TRBD1 (6 bases). Looked up from germline, CDR1 is KGHDR and CDR2 is SFDVKD. This CDR3 is 17 amino acids long. V was pared by 2 bases and J by 4 bases, with 17 bases between. The CDR3 DNA reads as TGTGCCACCAGTGATTCAGGGGAAAGGGGTATTTACAATGAGCAGTTCTTC. Amino acid sequence: CATSDSGERGIYNEQFF.

The chain employs TRBV19 and TRBJ1-4, with D perhaps matching TRBD1 (6 bases). Germline V gene lookup returns CDR1 LNHDA and CDR2 SQIVND (reference sequence). The CDR3 loop spans 14 amino acids. V was trimmed by 2 bases and J by 7 bases, leaving 11 bases between them. The CDR3 protein is CASSISAGAEKLFF. DNA for the CDR3: TGTGCCAGTAGTATATCGGCAGGGGCTGAAAAACTGTTTTTT.

The V and J genes are TRBV12-3 or TRBV12-4 and TRBJ2-7, with 7 bases aligning to TRBD1. The CDR3 totals 13 residues. Unmatched junction bases numbered 7, after V lost 5 bases and J lost 6 bases. The CDR3 spells CASSHRGYGEQYF. DNA of the CDR3: TGTGCCAGCAGTCACAGGGGCTACGGCGAGCAGTACTTC.

The CDR3 region has the DNA TGTGCCAGCAGCCAAGATTTTGGCGCCTCTGGAAACACCATATATTTT. This sequence encodes CASSQDFGASGNTIYF. The J gene is TRBJ1-3, the V gene TRBV3-1 (or the pseudogene TRBV3-2); D is unresolved. The V gene's germline CDR1 is LGHDT and CDR2 YNNKEL (reference sequence). This CDR3 is 16 amino acids long. V lost 0 bases, J lost 0 bases, and 9 bases lay in between.